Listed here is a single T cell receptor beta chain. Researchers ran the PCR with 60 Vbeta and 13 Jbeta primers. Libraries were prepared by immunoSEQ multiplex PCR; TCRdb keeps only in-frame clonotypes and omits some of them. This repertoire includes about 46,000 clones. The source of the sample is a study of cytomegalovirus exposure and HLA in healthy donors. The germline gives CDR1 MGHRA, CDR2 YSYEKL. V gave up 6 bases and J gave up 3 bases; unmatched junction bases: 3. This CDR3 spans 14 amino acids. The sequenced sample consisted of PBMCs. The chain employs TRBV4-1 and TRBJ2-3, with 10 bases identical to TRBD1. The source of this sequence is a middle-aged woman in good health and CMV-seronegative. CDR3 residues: CASSDRGRTDTQYF. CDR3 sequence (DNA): TGCGCCAGCAGTGACAGGGGGCGAACAGATACGCAGTATTTT.